A single sample is the source of the 15 T cell receptor beta chains below, sequenced in a study of Ad26.COV2.S vaccination and SARS-CoV-2 variants. The method was immunoSEQ multiplex PCR; TCRdb's version includes in-frame clones alone and lacks a portion of them. The table includes 350,000 to 500,000 clones, around 90% detected once. The treatment was: around 19 received Ad26.COV2.S at low or high dose, single or two shots; about 5 received placebo; per-sample allocation not given. All samples were drawn on day 63, counting from the first vaccine or placebo injection. The input for sequencing was peripheral blood, taken in a trial of Ad26.COV2.S vaccine versus placebo. The receptors shown here come from a person between 18 and 65 years old who received the Ad26.COV2.S COVID-19 vaccine or a placebo.

This sequence joins TRBV7-6 and TRBJ2-3; TRBD1 matches 8 bases. The J segment lost 3 bases and the V segment lost 3 bases, leaving 5 bases of the junction unmatched. CDR3 length equals 15 residues. CDR1 and CDR2 from the germline V gene are SGHVS and FNYEAQ. Here the CDR3 reads CASSFGQGKTDTQYF. The DNA of the CDR3 is TGTGCCAGCAGCTTCGGACAGGGAAAAACAGATACGCAGTATTTT.

This clone was seen a single time. The rearrangement joins TRBV29-1 to TRBJ2-7, with a possible D match to TRBD2 (6 bases). The CDR3 spans 13 residues. Per germline, CDR1 SQVTM and CDR2 ANQGSEA. Trimming took 6 bases from V and 5 from J, leaving 17 bases between them. This CDR3 reads CSVTPVTGDEQYF. The CDR3 nucleotides are TGCAGCGTCACCCCTGTTACGGGGGACGAGCAGTACTTC.

This rearrangement joins TRBV5-4 to TRBJ2-2; TRBD1 aligns across 9 bases. CDR3 length equals 15 residues. Germline lookup yields CDR1 SGHNT and CDR2 YYREEE (reference sequence). Trimming removed 4 bases from V and 4 bases from J; junction bases left unmatched: 5. CDR3 residues: CASSLGTGSTGELFF. Written as DNA, the CDR3 is TGTGCCAGCAGCCTCGGGACAGGGAGCACCGGGGAGCTGTTTTTT.

The DNA of the CDR3 is TGTGCCTGGAATGTCCGTCAACGCGCCTATGGCTACACCTTC. It encodes CAWNVRQRAYGYTF. The V gene is TRBV30, the J gene TRBJ1-2, with D hard to call. Germline V gene lookup returns CDR1 GTSNPN and CDR2 SVGIG (reference sequence). CDR3 length: 14 residues. V gave up 4 bases and J gave up 4 bases, with 16 bases separating them.

This chain connects TRBV28 to TRBJ1-1; D gene ambiguous. Trimming shortened V by 5 bases and J by 0 bases, and 16 bases separated the two germline ends. Germline V lookup: CDR1 MDHEN, CDR2 SYDVKM. This CDR3 is 16 amino acids long. The CDR3 loop reads CASSPLLPLMNTEAFF. The CDR3 DNA reads as TGTGCCAGCAGTCCCCTCCTGCCTCTTATGAACACTGAAGCTTTCTTT.

V and J are TRBV4-3 and TRBJ2-1; D may be TRBD2 (6 bases). Trimming removed 2 bases at V and 7 bases at J, with 15 bases between. Germline V gene sequence: CDR1 LGHNA, CDR2 YSLEER. CDR3 length: 15 amino acids. CDR3 nucleotide sequence: TGCGCCAGCAGCCAATTCGCACGCGGAGGGAATGAGCAGTTCTTC. Encoded protein: CASSQFARGGNEQFF.

This clone occurred once. The rearrangement uses TRBV3-1 (or the pseudogene TRBV3-2) and TRBJ1-2; D remains ambiguous. This CDR3 has 17 residues. The V gene's germline CDR1 is LGHDT and CDR2 YNNKEL (reference sequence). The germline V and J ends were trimmed by 2 bases and 4 bases, with 20 bases remaining between them. The CDR3 DNA sequence: TGTGCCAGCAGCCAACACATCCGGCCCATGGATTCCTATGGCTACACCTTC. Amino acids: CASSQHIRPMDSYGYTF.

This chain connects TRBV28 to TRBJ2-2, with 7 bases lining up with TRBD2. Trimming took 7 bases from V and 7 from J; bases not matched to a gene: 3. This CDR3 is built from 12 residues. The V gene's germline CDR1 is MDHEN and CDR2 SYDVKM. CDR3 DNA: TGTGCCAGCACCTGGGGGGGCGGGGAGCTGTTTTTT. This encodes CASTWGGGELFF.

This chain joins TRBV6-7 and TRBJ1-5; perhaps TRBD1 as D (5 bases). TRBV6-7 qualifies as an ORF whose function is uncertain. The CDR3 extends over 17 amino acids. Between the trimmed V and J ends, which lost 0 bases and 0 bases, there was a span of 12 bases. CDR3 nucleotide sequence: TGTGCCAGCAGTTACTCGAGACAGAGCCATAGCAATCAGCCCCAGCATTTT. This sequence encodes CASSYSRQSHSNQPQHF.

This chain links TRBV7-9 with TRBJ2-3; TRBD2 aligns across 9 bases. This CDR3 is 16 amino acids long. Germline V gene data show CDR1 as SEHNR and CDR2 as FQNEAQ (reference sequence). V trimming: 2 bases; J trimming: 1 base; junction bases outside the gene matches: 4. The CDR3 is CASSLLPSGGTDTQYF. The CDR3, as DNA: TGTGCCAGCAGCTTATTGCCTAGCGGGGGCACAGATACGCAGTATTTT.

The chain joins TRBV19 to TRBJ2-7; weak D call: TRBD1 (5 bases). The germline gives CDR1 LNHDA, CDR2 SQIVND (reference sequence). V lost 5 bases and J lost 0, with 8 bases in between. CDR3 length equals 13 residues. The CDR3 here is CASSQGSSYEQYF. DNA of the CDR3: TGTGCCAGTAGTCAGGGATCCTCCTACGAGCAGTACTTC.

The chain joins TRBV5-5 to TRBJ2-1; 12 bases are a match to TRBD2. The CDR3 loop spans 17 amino acids. V lost 3 bases, J lost 6 bases, and 10 bases stayed unmatched. Per germline, CDR1 SGHKS and CDR2 YYEKEE (reference sequence). In nucleotides, the CDR3 is TGTGCCAGCAGCTCCATACCTAGCGGGAGGGTCGGCAATGAGCAGTTCTTC. Translation gives CASSSIPSGRVGNEQFF. Supplemented by reference TRBV5-5 and TRBJ2-1, the full variable domain reads DAGVTQSPTHLIKTRGQQVTLRCSPISGHKSVSWYQQVLGQGPQFIFQYYEKEERGRGNFPDRFSARQFPNYSSELNVNALLLGDSALYLCASSSIPSGRVGNEQFFGPGTRLTVL.

This clone was seen only once. Other nucleotide sequences from this sample produce the same CDR3. The chain uses TRBV27 and TRBJ1-1; D gene uncertain. V gave up 5 bases and J gave up 0 bases, with 13 bases separating them. There are 15 residues in the CDR3. Germline CDR1 MNHEY, CDR2 SMNVEV (reference sequence). The CDR3 loop reads CASSPRTGLNTEAFF. CDR3 in DNA: TGTGCCAGCAGTCCTCGGACGGGATTGAACACTGAAGCTTTCTTT.

This CDR3 is CASSRGAYEQYF. The CDR3 nucleotides read TGTGCCAGCAGCCGAGGGGCCTACGAGCAGTACTTC. The V call is TRBV11-2, the J call TRBJ2-7; tentatively, D is TRBD1 or TRBD2 (5 bases each). This CDR3 spans 12 amino acids. V lost 5 bases to trimming and J lost 2 bases, with 7 bases between them. Germline assignment: CDR1 SGHAT and CDR2 FQNNGV. The full variable domain, its missing parts supplied by reference TRBV11-2 and TRBJ2-7, is EAGVAQSPRYKIIEKRQSVAFWCNPISGHATLYWYQQILGQGPKLLIQFQNNGVVDDSQLPKDRFSAERLKGVDSTLKIQPAKLEDSAVYLCASSRGAYEQYFGPGTRLTVT.

The J gene is TRBJ1-1, the V gene TRBV19; 9 nucleotides match TRBD1. This CDR3 region has 17 residues. From germline, CDR1 is LNHDA and CDR2 SQIVND (reference sequence). V lost 3 bases, J lost 0 bases, and 8 bases stayed unmatched. In DNA form, the CDR3 reads TGTGCCAGTAGTATTTTAGGACAGGGGAAATTGAACACTGAAGCTTTCTTT. Translating it yields CASSILGQGKLNTEAFF. The whole variable domain, filled in from reference TRBV19 and TRBJ1-1, reads DGGITQSPKYLFRKEGQNVTLSCEQNLNHDAMYWYRQDPGQGLRLIYYSQIVNDFQKGDIAEGYSVSREKKESFPLTVTSAQKNPTAFYLCASSILGQGKLNTEAFFGQGTRLTVV.